Presented here are 8 T cell receptor beta chains from one specimen sequenced in a study of T cells in Graves' hyperthyroidism and ophthalmopathy. Amplified regions were TCR beta CDR3 sequences from RNA transcripts. When the TCR CDR3 underwent first-round RT-PCR, the HTBI primer set was used. TCRdb analysed the multiplex PCR reads with MiXCR anew, one entry per CDR3 protein. This sample has fewer than 300,000 distinct CDR3 sequences; 13% to 15% occur once, and the top ten carry around 31%. Sequencing input: blood. The receptor set was obtained from a woman between 50 and 59 years old with Graves' hyperthyroidism that later progressed to Graves' ophthalmopathy.

The chain couples TRBV2 to TRBJ1-2; 11 nucleotides line up with TRBD1. The V gene end was trimmed by 8 bases and the J gene end by 8 bases; junction bases not matched to a gene: 10. The CDR3 length is 14 residues. CDR1 and CDR2 from the germline V gene are SNHLY and FYNNEI. CDR3 amino acids: CASRPRTGGKGYTF. CDR3 DNA sequence: TGTGCCAGCCGACCCCGGACAGGGGGCAAGGGCTACACCTTC.

This clonotype was observed a few times. J is TRBJ2-4 and V is TRBV5-1, with TRBD1 matching 8 bases. V was clipped by 1 base and J by 6 bases; unmatched bases: 9. The CDR3 length is 16 residues. In germline, CDR1 is SGHRS, CDR2 YFSETQ. The CDR3 reads CASSLNGQGAGNIQYF. In nucleotides, the CDR3 is TGCGCCAGCAGCTTGAACGGCCAGGGGGCCGGAAACATTCAGTACTTC.

This clonotype was found many times. The V gene is TRBV9, the J gene TRBJ2-3, with TRBD2 as a possible D gene (6 bases). Looked up from germline, CDR1 is SGDLS and CDR2 is YYNGEE. The V and J ends lost 9 bases and 2 bases respectively, with 19 bases between them. The CDR3 spans 15 residues. CDR3 loop: CATTTTGGDTDTQYF. DNA for the CDR3: TGTGCCACCACAACTACAGGCGGGGACACAGATACGCAGTATTTT. Full variable domain (rest looked up from reference TRBV9 and TRBJ2-3): DSGVTQTPKHLITATGQRVTLRCSPRSGDLSVYWYQQSLDQGLQFLIQYYNGEERAKGNILERFSAQQFPDLHSELNLSSLELGDSALYFCATTTTGGDTDTQYFGPGTRLTVL.

CDR3: CASSPSGTGVQGTEAFF. The CDR3 DNA sequence: TGTGCCAGCAGCCCTTCCGGGACAGGAGTTCAAGGCACTGAAGCTTTCTTT. This chain uses TRBV6-1 with TRBJ1-1, with 8 positions matching TRBD1. With 6 bases clipped from V and 4 bases from J, the junction kept 16 bases outside the gene matches. Per germline, CDR1 MNHNS and CDR2 SASEGT. The length of the CDR3 is 17 residues.

This clonotype was observed at least ten times. V gene TRBV18 combines with J gene TRBJ2-6, with no clear D. With 3 bases removed from V and 1 base from J, the gap between germline ends came to 16 bases. The CDR3 totals 18 residues. The germline gives CDR1 KGHSH, CDR2 LQKENI. Here the CDR3 reads CASSPRLPDTSGANVLTF. The CDR3 nucleotides read TGTGCCAGCTCACCCCGACTTCCCGACACTTCTGGGGCCAACGTCCTGACTTTC.

This clonotype was counted ten times or more. The V call is TRBV20-1, the J call TRBJ2-1, with D perhaps TRBD2 (6 bases). The germline gives CDR1 DFQATT, CDR2 SNEGSKA (reference sequence). Trimming took 0 bases from V and 3 from J, leaving 12 bases between them. The CDR3 sequence is 15 residues long. The CDR3 protein is CSARDPGTLYNEQFF. DNA of the CDR3: TGCAGTGCTAGAGACCCCGGGACTCTCTACAATGAGCAGTTCTTC.

This clonotype was found many times. The V call is TRBV2, the J call TRBJ2-7, with D maybe TRBD1 (5 bases). V lost 2 bases to trimming and J lost 2 bases, with 13 bases between them. Germline-derived CDR1 and CDR2 are SNHLY and FYNNEI. There are 15 residues in the CDR3. CDR3 loop: CASSEISGHTYEQYF. DNA of the CDR3: TGTGCCAGCAGTGAAATTTCAGGGCATACCTACGAGCAGTACTTC.

The V and J genes are TRBV28 and TRBJ2-1; D might be TRBD2 (5 bases). CDR3 size: 13 residues. Germline V gene sequence: CDR1 MDHEN, CDR2 SYDVKM. V shed 5 bases and J shed 9 bases, with 14 bases lying between them. CDR3 residues: CASSEWSAGEQFF. The CDR3 DNA sequence: TGTGCCAGCAGTGAATGGTCGGCGGGTGAGCAGTTCTTC.